This T cell receptor (beta chain) originates from a study of CDR3 diversity in severe acne. TCRdb re-called the PCR reads through MiXCR, storing one row per CDR3 protein. The sample contains approximately 77,000 distinct CDR3 sequences, under 55% of which appear only once. The trim removed 4 bases at V and 4 bases at J, leaving 10 bases unmatched. The CDR3 spans 17 residues. Germline CDR1 SNHLY, CDR2 FYNNEI. The chain uses TRBV2 and TRBJ2-2, with 9 nucleotides matching TRBD1. Sequenced: blood. This receptor was identified in a male donor with severe acne vulgaris. In DNA form, the CDR3 reads TGTGCCAGCAGTGCCCACCGAACAGGGGGCTCCACCGGGGAGCTGTTTTTT. Protein product: CASSAHRTGGSTGELFF.